The rows below give T cell receptor beta chains drawn from one sample of a study of T cell changes during pregnancy in multiple sclerosis. Profiled with immunoSEQ multiplex PCR; TCRdb holds only in-frame clones, not every one. This sample has about 47,000 clones, with 80% to 90% found just once. The sample here was CD8+ T cells from peripheral blood mononuclear cells, taken in the second trimester of pregnancy. All receptors derive from a female donor with multiple sclerosis, enrolled in a pregnancy study. The CDR3 runs from the conserved cysteine through the conserved F or W. A D gene is named only where the DNA matches it firmly. Clone size is not always given. Where it is, it says once, few, many or a class for expanded clones.

abundance | d_gene | j_gene | v_gene | CDR3aa | CDR3nt
. | TRBD1 | TRBJ1-1 | TRBV6-1 | CASSETGGSTEAFF | TGTGCCAGCAGTGAGACAGGGGGGAGTACTGAAGCTTTCTTT
. | . | TRBJ2-3 | TRBV6-6 | CASSATGPDTQYF | TGTGCCAGCAGTGCGACAGGCCCAGATACGCAGTATTTT
. | TRBD2 | TRBJ2-1 | TRBV19 | CASSMPTHGTSGVYNEQFF | TGTGCCAGTAGTATGCCAACGCATGGGACTAGCGGGGTCTACAATGAGCAGTTCTTC
. | TRBD1 | TRBJ1-2 | TRBV6-5 | CASSLRQGFSGYTF | TGTGCCAGCAGTTTGAGACAGGGGTTTTCTGGCTACACCTTC
once | . | TRBJ1-2 | TRBV2 | CASSPPEGYGYTF | TGTGCCAGCAGTCCGCCAGAGGGCTATGGCTACACCTTC
few | . | TRBJ1-1 | TRBV4-1 | CASSQDLTEAFF | TGCGCCAGCAGCCAAGATCTCACTGAAGCTTTCTTT
. | TRBD1 | TRBJ2-1 | TRBV5-1 | CASSDPGTGNEQFF | TGCGCCAGCAGCGATCCCGGGACAGGGAATGAGCAGTTCTTC
. | TRBD1 | TRBJ2-2 | TRBV9 | CASSAWTGGIGELFF | TGTGCCAGCAGCGCCTGGACAGGGGGGATCGGGGAGCTGTTTTTT
. | . | TRBJ2-7 | TRBV30 | CAWRTAGPEQYF | TGTGCCTGGAGGACCGCGGGGCCCGAGCAGTACTTC
. | . | TRBJ2-3 | TRBV7-2 | CASSRRDRSTDTQYF | TGTGCCAGCAGCCGTCGTGACAGAAGCACAGATACGCAGTATTTT
. | TRBD1 | TRBJ2-7 | TRBV5-6 | CASSSSGTGEDEQYF | TGTGCCAGCAGCTCCTCCGGGACAGGGGAGGACGAGCAGTACTTC
few | TRBD1 | TRBJ2-3 | TRBV6-4 | CASSDSEQGHDTQYF | TGTGCCAGCAGTGACTCCGAACAGGGGCACGATACGCAGTATTTT
. | TRBD1 | TRBJ2-1 | TRBV18 | CASSTMAVGGQLYNEQFF | TGTGCCAGCTCAACGATGGCGGTAGGGGGCCAATTATACAATGAGCAGTTCTTC
. | . | TRBJ1-2 | TRBV7-9 | CASSYGVGDGYTF | TGTGCCAGCAGCTATGGGGTAGGGGATGGCTACACCTTC
. | . | TRBJ2-7 | TRBV6-6 | CASSYSETPYEQYF | TGTGCCAGCAGTTACAGCGAAACACCCTACGAGCAGTACTTC
. | . | TRBJ2-1 | TRBV29-1 | CSVFGGAVYEQFF | TGCAGCGTTTTTGGGGGGGCCGTGTATGAGCAGTTCTTC
. | TRBD1 | TRBJ2-2 | TRBV7-3 | CASSPRTGSGTGELFF | TGTGCCAGCAGCCCCAGGACAGGGAGTGGCACCGGGGAGCTGTTTTTT
. | TRBD1 | TRBJ1-1 | TRBV11-2 | CASSLPDRGPQNTEAFF | TGTGCCAGCAGCCTCCCGGACAGGGGGCCCCAGAACACTGAAGCTTTCTTT
. | TRBD2 | TRBJ2-5 | TRBV9 | CASSARTSGRETQYF | TGTGCCAGCAGCGCAAGGACTAGCGGGAGGGAGACCCAGTACTTC
. | TRBD2 | TRBJ2-3 | TRBV6-1 | CASSETSVGSTDTQYF | TGTGCCAGCAGTGAAACTAGCGTGGGCAGCACAGATACGCAGTATTTT
. | . | TRBJ2-7 | TRBV11-2 | CASSLTRYEQYF | TGTGCCAGCAGCTTAACGAGATACGAGCAGTACTTC
. | TRBD1 | TRBJ2-1 | TRBV11-2 | CASSPPQGVGYNEQFF | TGTGCCAGCAGCCCCCCCCAGGGGGTCGGGTACAATGAGCAGTTCTTC
. | . | TRBJ1-2 | TRBV7-2 | CASSLVPSDYGYTF | TGTGCCAGCAGCTTAGTTCCCAGTGACTATGGCTACACCTTC
. | . | TRBJ1-5 | TRBV5-1 | CASSLSGADTQPQHF | TGCGCCAGCAGCTTGTCGGGCGCGGACACGCAGCCCCAGCATTTT
few | . | TRBJ2-1 | TRBV9 | CASSLSDNEQFF | TGTGCCAGCAGCCTCAGTGACAATGAGCAGTTCTTC
. | . | TRBJ2-1 | TRBV9 | CASSPLDAYNEQFF | TGTGCCAGCAGCCCCCTAGACGCCTACAATGAGCAGTTCTTC
once | TRBD1 | TRBJ2-7 | TRBV4-2 | CASSQDTGTGANEQYF | TGTGCCAGCAGCCAAGACACCGGGACAGGGGCCAACGAGCAGTACTTC
. | . | TRBJ1-1 | TRBV27 | CASSLVGQGNTEAFF | TGTGCCAGCAGTTTGGTCGGCCAGGGGAACACTGAAGCTTTCTTT